The rows below give T cell receptor beta chains drawn from one sample of a study of control samples from healthy donors and cancer patients. TCRdb's table, derived via immunoSEQ multiplex PCR, lists solely in-frame clones and lacks some. The repertoire holds around 100,000 clones, with 90% as singletons. Sequences were obtained from blood. The origin of the receptors is a woman under 30 in good health. Each CDR3 is given with its conserved first and last residue. The D gene is left open where the match is weak. Expanded clones get a size class; other rows say once, few or many, or leave the size out.

clone_size: NA; v_call: TRBV13; j_call: TRBJ2-1; d_call: NA; cdr3_nt: TGTGCCAGCAGCTTATCGGGGAAGGTCGATGAGCAGTTCTTC; cdr3_aa: CASSLSGKVDEQFF
clone_size: NA; v_call: TRBV5-4; j_call: TRBJ2-3; d_call: NA; cdr3_nt: TGTGCCAGCAGCTTGGGAGGCAGGGCTAGCACAGATACGCAGTATTTT; cdr3_aa: CASSLGGRASTDTQYF
clone_size: NA; v_call: TRBV4-1; j_call: TRBJ2-5; d_call: TRBD2; cdr3_nt: TGCGCCAGCAGCCACCCGGGACTAGCGGGCCCTCTCCAAGAGACCCAGTACTTC; cdr3_aa: CASSHPGLAGPLQETQYF
clone_size: NA; v_call: TRBV5-4; j_call: TRBJ2-2; d_call: NA; cdr3_nt: TGTGCCAGCAGCCGCGAGGGCCCCGACGGGGAGCTGTTTTTT; cdr3_aa: CASSREGPDGELFF
clone_size: NA; v_call: TRBV9; j_call: TRBJ1-2; d_call: NA; cdr3_nt: TGTGCCAGCAGCGTAGCTAGAGGGGATTATGGCTACACCTTC; cdr3_aa: CASSVARGDYGYTF
clone_size: NA; v_call: TRBV6-5; j_call: TRBJ1-2; d_call: TRBD1; cdr3_nt: TGTGCCAGCAGCGCAGGGGGCTATGGCTACACCTTC; cdr3_aa: CASSAGGYGYTF
clone_size: NA; v_call: TRBV24-1; j_call: TRBJ1-1; d_call: NA; cdr3_nt: TGTGCCACCAGTGACCCGACCCGCAACACTGAAGCTTTCTTT; cdr3_aa: CATSDPTRNTEAFF
clone_size: once; v_call: TRBV9; j_call: TRBJ1-2; d_call: NA; cdr3_nt: TGTGCCAGCGCCCCCCAGGACGCCTATGGCTACACCTTC; cdr3_aa: CASAPQDAYGYTF
clone_size: once; v_call: TRBV2; j_call: TRBJ2-7; d_call: TRBD2; cdr3_nt: TGTGCCAGCAGGCACCCTGTTCGGGGGGACGAGCAGTACTTC; cdr3_aa: CASRHPVRGDEQYF
clone_size: few; v_call: TRBV6-5; j_call: TRBJ2-1; d_call: TRBD1; cdr3_nt: TGTGCCTGCGAAACTGGACAGGGGGTAGCCAATGAGCAGTTCTTC; cdr3_aa: CACETGQGVANEQFF
clone_size: NA; v_call: TRBV19; j_call: TRBJ2-7; d_call: TRBD1; cdr3_nt: TGTGCCAGTGAGCCCGGGACAGCGAGCTCCTACGAGCAGTACTTC; cdr3_aa: CASEPGTASSYEQYF
clone_size: NA; v_call: TRBV2; j_call: TRBJ1-2; d_call: NA; cdr3_nt: TGTGCCAGCAGAACCAGTGGCTACACCTTC; cdr3_aa: CASRTSGYTF
clone_size: NA; v_call: TRBV24-1; j_call: TRBJ2-3; d_call: TRBD2; cdr3_nt: TGTGCCACCAGTGATTGGGGGCGGGGGGGCACAGATACGCAGTATTTT; cdr3_aa: CATSDWGRGGTDTQYF
clone_size: NA; v_call: TRBV3-1/TRBV3-2; j_call: TRBJ2-3; d_call: NA; cdr3_nt: TGTGCCAGCAGCCAAATGGTCTGGGGGGATACGCAGTATTTT; cdr3_aa: CASSQMVWGDTQYF
clone_size: NA; v_call: TRBV4-1; j_call: TRBJ2-2; d_call: NA; cdr3_nt: TGCGCCAGCATGTCTCATGGGAGGAACACCGGGGAGCTGTTTTTT; cdr3_aa: CASMSHGRNTGELFF
clone_size: NA; v_call: TRBV11-2; j_call: TRBJ2-1; d_call: TRBD1; cdr3_nt: TGTGCCAGCAGCCAAGGGACAGTCAATGAGCAGTTCTTC; cdr3_aa: CASSQGTVNEQFF
clone_size: NA; v_call: TRBV5-4; j_call: TRBJ1-6; d_call: NA; cdr3_nt: TGTGCCAGCAGCGTACAGGGAAGTCATAATTCACCCCTCCACTTT; cdr3_aa: CASSVQGSHNSPLHF
clone_size: NA; v_call: TRBV5-8; j_call: TRBJ1-6; d_call: TRBD1; cdr3_nt: TGTGCCAGCAGCCCGGGACAGTTTCATCCACCCCTCCACTTT; cdr3_aa: CASSPGQFHPPLHF
clone_size: NA; v_call: TRBV6-5; j_call: TRBJ2-5; d_call: TRBD1; cdr3_nt: TGTGCCAGCAGTTCCCTCCCGGGACAGGGGATCGAGACCCAGTACTTC; cdr3_aa: CASSSLPGQGIETQYF
clone_size: NA; v_call: TRBV5-4; j_call: TRBJ1-1; d_call: TRBD1; cdr3_nt: TGTGCCAGCAGCCCATCGGACAGGCTGAACACTGAAGCTTTCTTT; cdr3_aa: CASSPSDRLNTEAFF
clone_size: NA; v_call: TRBV19; j_call: TRBJ2-1; d_call: NA; cdr3_nt: TGTGCCAGTAGTATAGATCATATCCCGGTGACGGAGATTGCCAATGAGCAGTTCTTC; cdr3_aa: CASSIDHIPVTEIANEQFF
clone_size: NA; v_call: TRBV27; j_call: TRBJ1-2; d_call: TRBD1; cdr3_nt: TGTGCCAGCAGTGCAGGAGTGGGACAGGGGAGCTATGGCTACACCTTC; cdr3_aa: CASSAGVGQGSYGYTF
clone_size: once; v_call: TRBV28; j_call: TRBJ1-1; d_call: NA; cdr3_nt: TGTGCCAGCAGTCCAACAGGGAGTCTTAATGAAGCTTTCTTT; cdr3_aa: CASSPTGSLNEAFF
clone_size: NA; v_call: TRBV28; j_call: TRBJ2-7; d_call: NA; cdr3_nt: TGTGCCAGTTTAGCTGGGGGCTCCTACGAGCAGTACTTC; cdr3_aa: CASLAGGSYEQYF
clone_size: NA; v_call: TRBV4-1; j_call: TRBJ1-1; d_call: NA; cdr3_nt: TGCGCCAGCAGCCAAGAATGGGGGGCGGGGTACCTGAACACTGAAGCTTTCTTT; cdr3_aa: CASSQEWGAGYLNTEAFF
clone_size: NA; v_call: TRBV6-4; j_call: TRBJ1-4; d_call: NA; cdr3_nt: TGTGCCAGCAGTGACTCGGGGGTCGTTAGTGAAAAACTGTTTTTT; cdr3_aa: CASSDSGVVSEKLFF
clone_size: NA; v_call: TRBV27; j_call: TRBJ1-2; d_call: TRBD1; cdr3_nt: TGTGCCAGCAGTTTAACCACCGGGACAGCCAACTATGGCTACACCTTC; cdr3_aa: CASSLTTGTANYGYTF
clone_size: NA; v_call: TRBV25-1; j_call: TRBJ1-2; d_call: TRBD1; cdr3_nt: TGTGCCAGCAGTGGCCAGGACAGGGCATACTATGGCTACACCTTC; cdr3_aa: CASSGQDRAYYGYTF
clone_size: NA; v_call: TRBV10-1; j_call: TRBJ2-7; d_call: TRBD1; cdr3_nt: TGCGCCAGCAGTCCCCTTGTGGGACAGGGGTTCGAGCAGTACTTC; cdr3_aa: CASSPLVGQGFEQYF
clone_size: NA; v_call: TRBV5-6; j_call: TRBJ2-5; d_call: TRBD2; cdr3_nt: TGTGCCAGCAGCTCATATAGCGGGGGGGCTTCAAGGGAGACCCAGTACTTC; cdr3_aa: CASSSYSGGASRETQYF
clone_size: NA; v_call: TRBV6-5; j_call: TRBJ1-2; d_call: TRBD1; cdr3_nt: TGTGCCAGCAGTATATCGGGACAGGGGGCAGGAGGCTACACCTTC; cdr3_aa: CASSISGQGAGGYTF
clone_size: NA; v_call: TRBV6-4; j_call: TRBJ2-7; d_call: TRBD2; cdr3_nt: TGTGCCAGCAGTGAGGGGGGGGGTCCCTACGAGCAGTACTTC; cdr3_aa: CASSEGGGPYEQYF
clone_size: once; v_call: TRBV4-1; j_call: TRBJ2-7; d_call: NA; cdr3_nt: TGCGCCAGCAGCTCCCAGACGGTCACCTACGAGCAGTACTTC; cdr3_aa: CASSSQTVTYEQYF
clone_size: NA; v_call: TRBV6-1; j_call: TRBJ1-1; d_call: NA; cdr3_nt: TGTGCCAGCAGTGAGGGCCGGCAGGGCGAAGCTTTCTTT; cdr3_aa: CASSEGRQGEAFF
clone_size: NA; v_call: TRBV7-2; j_call: TRBJ1-2; d_call: TRBD1; cdr3_nt: TGTGCCAGCAGCTTAAAGGCGGGACAGACTTATACCTATGGCTACACCTTC; cdr3_aa: CASSLKAGQTYTYGYTF
clone_size: medium-sized; v_call: TRBV5-1; j_call: TRBJ2-2; d_call: TRBD2; cdr3_nt: TGCGCCAGCAGCCCTACTAGCGGGCCGACCGGGGAGCTGTTTTTT; cdr3_aa: CASSPTSGPTGELFF
clone_size: NA; v_call: TRBV24-1; j_call: TRBJ2-3; d_call: NA; cdr3_nt: TGTGCCACCAGTTCCTCTATTGAGGGGAACACAGATACGCAGTATTTT; cdr3_aa: CATSSSIEGNTDTQYF
clone_size: NA; v_call: TRBV10-2; j_call: TRBJ1-1; d_call: NA; cdr3_nt: TGCGCCAGCAGTGGGGGCGGGGGGACTGAAGCTTTCTTT; cdr3_aa: CASSGGGGTEAFF
clone_size: NA; v_call: TRBV5-8; j_call: TRBJ1-1; d_call: NA; cdr3_nt: TGTGCCAGCAGCTGGGGGCCTAGGGGAGCGAACACTGAAGCTTTCTTT; cdr3_aa: CASSWGPRGANTEAFF
clone_size: NA; v_call: TRBV6-5; j_call: TRBJ1-3; d_call: NA; cdr3_nt: TGTGCCAGCAGTCAGACAGGTGACGGAAACACCATATATTTT; cdr3_aa: CASSQTGDGNTIYF
clone_size: NA; v_call: TRBV11-1; j_call: TRBJ2-7; d_call: TRBD1; cdr3_nt: TGTGCCAGCAGCAGTTACACAGGGGCCTCTAAGGACGAGCAGTACTTC; cdr3_aa: CASSSYTGASKDEQYF
clone_size: NA; v_call: TRBV10-3; j_call: TRBJ2-1; d_call: NA; cdr3_nt: TGTGCCACCTCAGCGGGCCCGGGGAATGAGCAGTTCTTC; cdr3_aa: CATSAGPGNEQFF